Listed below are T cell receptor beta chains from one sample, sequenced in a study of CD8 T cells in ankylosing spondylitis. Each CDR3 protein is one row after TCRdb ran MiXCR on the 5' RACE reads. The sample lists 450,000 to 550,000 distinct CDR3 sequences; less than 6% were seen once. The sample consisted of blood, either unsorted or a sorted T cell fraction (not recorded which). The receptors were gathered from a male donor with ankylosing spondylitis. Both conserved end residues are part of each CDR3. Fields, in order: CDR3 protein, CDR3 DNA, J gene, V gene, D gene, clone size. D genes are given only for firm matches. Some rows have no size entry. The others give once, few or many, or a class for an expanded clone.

CDR3aa: CSARDRRVGTDTQYF
CDR3nt: TGCAGTGCTAGAGATCGCAGGGTGGGGACAGATACGCAGTATTTT
j_gene: TRBJ2-3
v_gene: TRBV20-1
d_gene: NA
abundance: many

CDR3aa: CSAGPAPGNYGYTF
CDR3nt: TGCAGTGCGGGCCCGGCTCCGGGCAACTATGGCTACACCTTC
j_gene: TRBJ1-2
v_gene: TRBV20-1
d_gene: NA
abundance: NA

CDR3aa: CASSRQGLGSTEAFF
CDR3nt: TGTGCCAGCAGCCGACAGGGCCTGGGGAGCACTGAAGCTTTCTTT
j_gene: TRBJ1-1
v_gene: TRBV11-1
d_gene: TRBD1
abundance: NA

CDR3aa: CASSLGGSTGANVLTF
CDR3nt: TGTGCCAGCAGTTTAGGGGGTTCCACCGGGGCCAACGTCCTGACTTTC
j_gene: TRBJ2-6
v_gene: TRBV12-3/TRBV12-4
d_gene: NA
abundance: many

CDR3aa: CASSSLRQGMGYGYTF
CDR3nt: TGTGCCAGCAGTTCCCTTAGACAGGGAATGGGCTATGGCTACACCTTC
j_gene: TRBJ1-2
v_gene: TRBV27
d_gene: TRBD1
abundance: many

CDR3aa: CSARDKAEAFF
CDR3nt: TGCAGTGCTAGAGATAAGGCTGAAGCTTTCTTT
j_gene: TRBJ1-1
v_gene: TRBV20-1
d_gene: NA
abundance: many

CDR3aa: CASSQDRRNEAFF
CDR3nt: TGCGCCAGCAGCCAAGATAGGCGTAATGAAGCTTTCTTT
j_gene: TRBJ1-1
v_gene: TRBV4-1
d_gene: NA
abundance: many

CDR3aa: CASSSRDLMSEQYF
CDR3nt: TGTGCCAGCAGCTCCCGGGACCTCATGTCCGAGCAGTACTTC
j_gene: TRBJ2-7
v_gene: TRBV11-2
d_gene: NA
abundance: NA

CDR3aa: CATSDPGLAGAEQFF
CDR3nt: TGTGCCACCAGTGATCCCGGACTAGCGGGAGCAGAGCAGTTCTTC
j_gene: TRBJ2-1
v_gene: TRBV24-1
d_gene: TRBD2
abundance: many

CDR3aa: CSASRDSSGTEAFF
CDR3nt: TGCAGTGCTAGCAGGGACAGTTCGGGCACTGAAGCTTTCTTT
j_gene: TRBJ1-1
v_gene: TRBV20-1
d_gene: TRBD1
abundance: many

CDR3aa: CASRTGSYTGNTIYF
CDR3nt: TGCGCCAGCAGGACAGGGTCTTACACTGGAAACACCATATATTTT
j_gene: TRBJ1-3
v_gene: TRBV5-1
d_gene: TRBD1
abundance: many

CDR3aa: CASRRGAASDEQYF
CDR3nt: TGTGCCAGCAGGCGGGGCGCGGCTTCTGACGAGCAGTACTTC
j_gene: TRBJ2-7
v_gene: TRBV7-9
d_gene: NA
abundance: NA

CDR3aa: CSARPGTGSPYF
CDR3nt: TGCAGTGCTAGACCCGGGACAGGGAGTCCGTACTTC
j_gene: TRBJ2-5
v_gene: TRBV20-1
d_gene: TRBD1
abundance: many

CDR3aa: CASRRDFSSYEQYF
CDR3nt: TGTGCCAGCAGAAGGGACTTTTCGTCCTACGAGCAGTACTTC
j_gene: TRBJ2-7
v_gene: TRBV27
d_gene: NA
abundance: NA

CDR3aa: CASSLVAGGYQPQHF
CDR3nt: TGTGCCAGCAGTCTCGTGGCAGGGGGTTATCAGCCCCAGCATTTT
j_gene: TRBJ1-5
v_gene: TRBV7-2
d_gene: TRBD1
abundance: many

CDR3aa: CASSSGGMNTEAFF
CDR3nt: TGTGCCAGCAGCTCAGGGGGCATGAACACTGAAGCTTTCTTT
j_gene: TRBJ1-1
v_gene: TRBV6-2/TRBV6-3
d_gene: TRBD1
abundance: many

CDR3aa: CSARAAEQSPSYEQYF
CDR3nt: TGCAGTGCTAGAGCCGCGGAGCAGTCCCCCTCCTACGAGCAGTACTTC
j_gene: TRBJ2-7
v_gene: TRBV20-1
d_gene: NA
abundance: few

CDR3aa: CASSTGQGNNQPQHF
CDR3nt: TGTGCCAGCAGCACGGGACAGGGAAACAATCAGCCCCAGCATTTT
j_gene: TRBJ1-5
v_gene: TRBV7-9
d_gene: TRBD1
abundance: many

CDR3aa: CASSPFYRTSGSAGELFF
CDR3nt: TGTGCCAGCTCACCATTTTACCGGACTAGCGGGAGTGCCGGGGAGCTGTTTTTT
j_gene: TRBJ2-2
v_gene: TRBV18
d_gene: TRBD2
abundance: few

CDR3aa: CASMYRGIYSNQPQHF
CDR3nt: TGTGCCAGCATGTACAGGGGGATCTATAGCAATCAGCCCCAGCATTTT
j_gene: TRBJ1-5
v_gene: TRBV28
d_gene: TRBD1
abundance: many

CDR3aa: CASSDTADGAYEQYF
CDR3nt: TGTGCCAGCAGCGATACCGCCGACGGCGCTTACGAGCAGTACTTC
j_gene: TRBJ2-7
v_gene: TRBV6-2/TRBV6-3
d_gene: NA
abundance: many

CDR3aa: CASSLASGTAPNYEQYF
CDR3nt: TGTGCCAGCAGCTTAGCCAGCGGGACAGCCCCCAACTACGAGCAGTACTTC
j_gene: TRBJ2-7
v_gene: TRBV7-6
d_gene: NA
abundance: few

CDR3aa: CSASESTDTQYF
CDR3nt: TGCAGTGCTAGCGAGAGCACAGATACGCAGTATTTT
j_gene: TRBJ2-3
v_gene: TRBV20-1
d_gene: NA
abundance: many

CDR3aa: CASSSSGGGRETQYF
CDR3nt: TGTGCCAGCAGCTCGTCCGGGGGCGGGAGGGAGACCCAGTACTTC
j_gene: TRBJ2-5
v_gene: TRBV7-2
d_gene: TRBD2
abundance: many

CDR3aa: CASSQETGLYFSPLHF
CDR3nt: TGCGCCAGCAGCCAAGAGACGGGACTATATTTTTCACCCCTCCACTTT
j_gene: TRBJ1-6
v_gene: TRBV4-3
d_gene: NA
abundance: many

CDR3aa: CASKGTGSNQPQHF
CDR3nt: TGTGCCAGCAAAGGGACGGGTAGCAATCAGCCCCAGCATTTT
j_gene: TRBJ1-5
v_gene: TRBV12-3/TRBV12-4
d_gene: NA
abundance: many

CDR3aa: CASSDSRGAADTQYF
CDR3nt: TGTGCCAGCAGTGACTCCCGCGGAGCTGCCGATACGCAGTATTTT
j_gene: TRBJ2-3
v_gene: TRBV6-4
d_gene: NA
abundance: many

CDR3aa: CASRAEYEQYF
CDR3nt: TGTGCCAGCAGGGCGGAGTACGAGCAGTACTTC
j_gene: TRBJ2-7
v_gene: TRBV6-6
d_gene: NA
abundance: many

CDR3aa: CSTTRGTGNHF
CDR3nt: TGCAGTACGACACGGGGGACGGGCAACCACTTT
j_gene: TRBJ1-6
v_gene: TRBV20-1
d_gene: NA
abundance: many

CDR3aa: CSVPGQGFSYEQYF
CDR3nt: TGCAGTGTGCCGGGACAGGGATTCTCCTACGAGCAGTACTTC
j_gene: TRBJ2-7
v_gene: TRBV20-1
d_gene: TRBD1
abundance: many

CDR3aa: CASSQDRGVEETQYF
CDR3nt: TGCGCCAGCAGCCAAGATCGGGGAGTTGAAGAGACCCAGTACTTC
j_gene: TRBJ2-5
v_gene: TRBV4-1
d_gene: NA
abundance: many

CDR3aa: CASSWRDRETQETQYF
CDR3nt: TGTGCCAGCAGCTGGAGGGACAGGGAGACCCAAGAGACCCAGTACTTC
j_gene: TRBJ2-5
v_gene: TRBV7-9
d_gene: TRBD1
abundance: many

CDR3aa: CASSFGDFTYLKAEAFF
CDR3nt: TGCGCCAGCAGCTTCGGGGACTTTACGTACCTTAAAGCTGAAGCTTTCTTT
j_gene: TRBJ1-1
v_gene: TRBV5-1
d_gene: NA
abundance: many

CDR3aa: CASSLGGDNEQYF
CDR3nt: TGCGCCAGCAGCTTGGGAGGGGACAACGAGCAGTACTTC
j_gene: TRBJ2-7
v_gene: TRBV5-1
d_gene: NA
abundance: many

CDR3aa: CASSSYATGNF
CDR3nt: TGTGCCAGCAGTTCCTACGCAACAGGGAACTTC
j_gene: TRBJ2-7
v_gene: TRBV12-3/TRBV12-4
d_gene: NA
abundance: many

CDR3aa: CSVVRQGGEKLFF
CDR3nt: TGCAGCGTTGTTCGACAGGGAGGTGAAAAACTGTTTTTT
j_gene: TRBJ1-4
v_gene: TRBV29-1
d_gene: TRBD1
abundance: many